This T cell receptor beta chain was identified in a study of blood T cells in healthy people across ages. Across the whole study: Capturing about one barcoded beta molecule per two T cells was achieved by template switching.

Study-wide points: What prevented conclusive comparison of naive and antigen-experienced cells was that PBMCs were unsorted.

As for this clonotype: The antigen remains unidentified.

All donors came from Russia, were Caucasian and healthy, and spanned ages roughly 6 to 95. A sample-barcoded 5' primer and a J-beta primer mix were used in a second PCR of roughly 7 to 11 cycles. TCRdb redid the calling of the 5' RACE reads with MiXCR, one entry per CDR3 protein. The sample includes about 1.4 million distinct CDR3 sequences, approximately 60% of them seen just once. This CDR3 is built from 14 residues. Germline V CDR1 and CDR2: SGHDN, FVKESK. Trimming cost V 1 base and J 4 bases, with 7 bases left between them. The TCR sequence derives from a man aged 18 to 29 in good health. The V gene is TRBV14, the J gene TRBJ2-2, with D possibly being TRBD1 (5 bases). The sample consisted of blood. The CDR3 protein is CASSQARVTGELFF. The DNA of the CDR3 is TGTGCCAGCAGCCAAGCCAGGGTCACCGGGGAGCTGTTTTTT.